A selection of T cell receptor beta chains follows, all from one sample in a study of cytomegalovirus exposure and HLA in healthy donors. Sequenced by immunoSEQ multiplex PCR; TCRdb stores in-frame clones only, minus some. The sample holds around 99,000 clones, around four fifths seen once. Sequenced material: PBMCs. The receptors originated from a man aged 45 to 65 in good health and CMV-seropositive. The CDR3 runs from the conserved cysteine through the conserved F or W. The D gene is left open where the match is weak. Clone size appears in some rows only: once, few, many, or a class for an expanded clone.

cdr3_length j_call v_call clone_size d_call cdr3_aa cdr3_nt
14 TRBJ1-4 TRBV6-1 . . CASSGGTMGEKLFF TGCGCCAGCAGTGGTGGGACAATGGGTGAAAAACTGTTTTTT
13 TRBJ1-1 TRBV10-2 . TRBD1 CASSGTGGTEAFF TGCGCCAGCAGTGGGACAGGGGGAACTGAAGCTTTCTTT
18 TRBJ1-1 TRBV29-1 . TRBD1 CSVGRSLVQGGLNTEAFF TGCAGCGTTGGAAGAAGTTTAGTACAGGGGGGCTTGAACACTGAAGCTTTCTTT
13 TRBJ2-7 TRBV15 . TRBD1 CASRDRNSYEQYF TGTGCTAGCCGGGACAGAAATTCCTACGAGCAGTACTTC
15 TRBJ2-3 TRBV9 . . CASSLSPGAGDTQYF TGTGCCAGCAGCTTATCCCCTGGGGCCGGAGATACGCAGTATTTT
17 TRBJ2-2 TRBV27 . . CASSLSIVGARTGELFF TGTGCCAGCAGTTTATCGATAGTGGGGGCAAGGACCGGGGAGCTGTTTTTT
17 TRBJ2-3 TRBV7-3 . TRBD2 CASSSSITSGGADTQYF TGTGCCAGCAGCTCCTCCATCACTAGCGGGGGTGCAGATACGCAGTATTTT
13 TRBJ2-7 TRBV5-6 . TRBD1 CASSPDRGHEQYF TGTGCCAGCAGCCCTGACAGGGGCCACGAGCAGTACTTC
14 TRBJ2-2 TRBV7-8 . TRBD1 CASSFRTGPGELFF TGTGCCAGCAGCTTTAGGACAGGCCCCGGGGAGCTGTTTTTT
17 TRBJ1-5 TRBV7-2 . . CASSPIQGSYSNQPQNF TGTGCCAGCAGCCCCATTCAGGGATCCTATAGCAATCAGCCCCAGAATTTT
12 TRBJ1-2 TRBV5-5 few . CASSLDIGGYTF TGTGCCAGCAGCTTGGACATTGGCGGCTACACCTTC
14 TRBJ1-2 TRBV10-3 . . CAIGSPQVLYGYTF TGTGCCATCGGGTCTCCACAGGTCCTCTATGGCTACACCTTC
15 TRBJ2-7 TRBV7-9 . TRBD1 CASSLGTGGIYEQYF TGTGCCAGCAGCTTAGGGACAGGGGGCATCTACGAGCAGTACTTC
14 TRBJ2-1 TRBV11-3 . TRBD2 CASSTNGGGNEQFF TGTGCCAGCAGCACCAATGGGGGGGGTAATGAGCAGTTCTTC
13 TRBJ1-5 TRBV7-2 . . CASSFSRDQPQHF TGTGCCAGCAGCTTTTCGCGGGACCAGCCCCAGCATTTT
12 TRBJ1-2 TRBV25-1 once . CASSMQAYGYTF TGTGCCAGCAGTATGCAAGCGTATGGCTACACCTTC
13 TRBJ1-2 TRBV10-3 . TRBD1 CAIRSPGTEGYTF TGTGCCATCAGGAGCCCCGGGACAGAGGGCTACACCTTC
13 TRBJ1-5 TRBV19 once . CASAEQVNQPQHF TGTGCCAGTGCTGAACAGGTTAACCAGCCCCAGCATTTT
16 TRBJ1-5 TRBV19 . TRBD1 CASSITGTGINQPQHF TGTGCCAGTAGTATAACCGGGACAGGAATTAATCAGCCCCAGCATTTT
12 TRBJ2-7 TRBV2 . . CASIIRGYEQYF TGTGCCAGCATAATCAGGGGCTACGAGCAGTACTTC
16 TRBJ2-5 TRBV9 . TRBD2 CASSPMVGGRRETQYF TGTGCCAGCAGCCCCATGGTGGGGGGGAGAAGAGAGACCCAGTACTTC
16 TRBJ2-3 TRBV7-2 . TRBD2 CASSPGLAGGTDTQYF TGTGCCAGCAGCCCGGGACTAGCGGGGGGCACAGATACGCAGTATTTT
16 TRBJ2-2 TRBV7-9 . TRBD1 CASSRPRDRGTGELFF TGTGCCAGCAGCCGTCCGAGGGACAGGGGGACCGGGGAGCTGTTTTTT
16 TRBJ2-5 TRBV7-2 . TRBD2 CASSRQRGPTLETQYF TGTGCCAGCTCGCGCCAGCGGGGGCCGACGTTGGAGACCCAGTACTTC
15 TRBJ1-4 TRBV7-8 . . CASSLGTTTNEKLFF TGTGCCAGCAGCTTAGGGACAACAACTAATGAAAAACTGTTTTTT
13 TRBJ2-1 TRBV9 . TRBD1 CASSGQGSNEQFF TGTGCCAGCAGCGGACAGGGGTCAAATGAGCAGTTCTTC
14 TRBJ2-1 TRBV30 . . CAWDTSGVSDEQFF TGTGCCTGGGATACTTCAGGGGTATCCGATGAGCAGTTCTTC
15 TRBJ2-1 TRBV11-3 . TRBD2 CASSLARTSYNEQFF TGTGCCAGCAGCTTAGCGAGGACTAGTTACAATGAGCAGTTCTTC
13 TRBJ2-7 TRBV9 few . CASSVTYTHEQYF TGTGCCAGCAGCGTCACCTATACCCACGAGCAGTACTTC
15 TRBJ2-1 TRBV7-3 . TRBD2 CASRGTSGGNNEQFF TGTGCCAGCAGGGGGACTAGCGGGGGGAACAATGAGCAGTTCTTC
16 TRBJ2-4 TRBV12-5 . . CASGLVPGGPVGIQYF TGTGCTAGTGGTTTGGTACCTGGAGGGCCGGTGGGCATTCAGTACTTC
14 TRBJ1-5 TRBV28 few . CASSLSAGNQPQHF TGTGCCAGCAGTTTGTCAGCGGGCAATCAGCCCCAGCATTTT
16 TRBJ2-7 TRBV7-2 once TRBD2 CASSSGLAGGVNEQYF TGTGCCAGCAGCTCCGGACTAGCGGGGGGCGTGAACGAGCAGTACTTC
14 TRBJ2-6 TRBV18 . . CASSPGSGANVLTF TGTGCCAGCTCACCCGGCTCTGGGGCCAACGTCCTGACTTTC
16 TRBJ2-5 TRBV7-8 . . CASSTGAPTAPQEQYF TGTGCCAGCAGCACCGGCGCCCCGACAGCCCCCCAAGAGCAGTACTTC
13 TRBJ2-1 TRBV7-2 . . CASSGTGGDEQFF TGTGCCAGCAGCGGAACAGGGGGGGATGAGCAGTTCTTC
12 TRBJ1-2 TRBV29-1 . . CSVERQPYGYTF TGCAGCGTTGAGAGGCAGCCCTATGGCTACACCTTC
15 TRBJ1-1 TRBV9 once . CASSGPGALNTEAFF TGTGCCAGCAGCGGACCAGGGGCCTTGAACACTGAAGCTTTCTTT
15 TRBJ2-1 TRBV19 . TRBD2 CASSIGQAGGLEQFF TGTGCCAGTAGTATAGGGCAAGCGGGGGGCCTGGAGCAGTTCTTC
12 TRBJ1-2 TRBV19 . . CASSIAGYGYPF TGTGCCAGTAGTATTGCAGGGTATGGCTACCCCTTC
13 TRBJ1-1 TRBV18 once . CASSPQGNTEAFF TGTGCCAGCTCACCCCAGGGGAACACTGAAGCTTTCTTT
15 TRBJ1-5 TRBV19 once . CASKATDNSNQPQHF TGTGCCAGTAAGGCGACAGATAATAGCAATCAGCCCCAGCATTTT
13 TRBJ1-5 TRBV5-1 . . CASSPTLNQPQHF TGCGCCAGCAGCCCAACTCTAAATCAGCCCCAGCATTTT
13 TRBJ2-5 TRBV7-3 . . CASQQGVGETQYF TGTGCCAGCCAACAGGGCGTCGGAGAGACCCAGTACTTC
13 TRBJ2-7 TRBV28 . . CASSAATHYEQYF TGTGCCAGCAGTGCAGCGACGCACTACGAGCAGTACTTC
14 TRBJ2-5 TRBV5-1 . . CASSLQDIEGTQYF TGCGCCAGCAGCTTGCAGGATATCGAGGGGACCCAGTACTTC
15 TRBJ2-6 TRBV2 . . CASSEGGSGANVLTF TGTGCCAGCAGTGAGGGGGGCTCTGGGGCCAACGTCCTGACTTTC
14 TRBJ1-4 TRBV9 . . CASSPYDQGEKLFF TGTGCCAGCAGCCCCTACGACCAGGGGGAAAAACTGTTTTTT
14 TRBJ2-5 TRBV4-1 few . CASSQEALQETQYF TGCGCCAGCAGCCAAGAGGCACTACAAGAGACCCAGTACTTC
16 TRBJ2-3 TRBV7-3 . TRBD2 CASSFSLAGGTDTQYF TGTGCCAGCAGCTTCTCGCTAGCGGGGGGCACAGATACGCAGTATTTT
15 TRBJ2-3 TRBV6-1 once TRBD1 CASQKPATGGDTQYF TGTGCCAGCCAGAAACCTGCGACAGGGGGAGATACGCAGTATTTT
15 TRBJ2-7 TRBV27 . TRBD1 CASSRRDRGKDEQYF TGTGCCAGCAGTCGACGAGACAGGGGAAAAGACGAGCAGTACTTC
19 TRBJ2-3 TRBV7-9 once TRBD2 CASSAAPGLAGYGTDTQYF TGTGCCAGCAGCGCCGCTCCGGGACTAGCGGGGTATGGTACAGATACGCAGTATTTT
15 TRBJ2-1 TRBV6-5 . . CASSYSVGGVGEQFF TGTGCCAGCAGTTATTCCGTCGGCGGGGTTGGTGAGCAGTTCTTC